This T cell receptor (beta chain) derives from a study of brain T cells in children with intractable seizures. Whole-study results and caveats: Known viral epitope-specific CDR3s closely matched each case's top public brain CDR3.

Only a few counts were recorded for this clone. Its antigen is not identified. The sequenced cases were selected for having the highest brain T cell transcript signatures. Here immunoSEQ multiplex PCR was the method, and the copy in TCRdb shows in-frame clones only, minus some. Among around 8,000 clones, around 69% were seen once, and the ten largest hold around 8.2%. Germline V CDR1 and CDR2: SNHLY, FYNNEI. V was shortened by 5 bases and J by 5 bases, with 12 bases between the two germline ends. This CDR3 spans 14 amino acids. The rearrangement uses TRBV2 and TRBJ1-4; D may be TRBD1 (6 bases). Sequenced material: resected brain tissue, taken at surgery. The sequence derives from a boy in the first two years of life with tuberous sclerosis and intractable seizures. CDR3: CASSKQGWNEKLFF. For the CDR3, the DNA is TGTGCCAGCAGTAAACAGGGTTGGAATGAAAAACTGTTTTTT.